These 18 T cell receptor beta chains were sequenced from one sample in a study of T cells in Graves' hyperthyroidism and ophthalmopathy (dated by TCRdb to between 2018 and 2021). The library was generated by multiplex PCR. Sequencing used an Illumina HiSeq 2000. TCR beta CDR3 regions were amplified from RNA transcripts. A first-round RT-PCR of the TCR CDR3 used the HTBI primer set with the Qiagen OneStep RT-PCR kit. The raw public data were reprocessed by TCRdb itself: fastp quality trimming at Q25, MiXCR clonotype calling, in-frame beta chains only. Rows merge per CDR3 protein into single entries with the most common DNA and genes. The sample table lists fewer than 350,000 distinct CDR3 sequences, roughly 15% of them with a count of one. The top ten constitute 6.5% to 10% of the sample. The sample taken for sequencing was blood. The receptor set was obtained from a middle-aged woman with Graves' hyperthyroidism.

The chain employs TRBV4-2 and TRBJ2-1; possible D gene TRBD2, 6 bases. Germline CDR1 is LGHNA and CDR2 is YNFKEQ. Trimming took off 4 bases at V and 7 bases at J, with 17 bases between the two ends. The CDR3 has 15 residues. CDR3 in amino acids: CASSLMGEAGNEQFF. The CDR3 DNA is TGTGCCAGCAGCCTTATGGGAGAGGCGGGGAATGAGCAGTTCTTC.

The rearrangement uses TRBV28 and TRBJ2-7; 11 bases align to TRBD1. The CDR3 consists of 15 residues. Germline CDR1 reads MDHEN; CDR2 reads SYDVKM. J gave up 4 bases and V 2 bases, and 4 bases lay outside the gene matches. The DNA of the CDR3 is TGTGCCAGCAGTTTAACGGGACAGGGGGTTTACGAGCAGTACTTC. Protein sequence: CASSLTGQGVYEQYF.

This clonotype occurred many times. This CDR3 is CASSSIGTSGSYEQYF. The CDR3, as DNA: TGTGCCAGCAGCTCTATCGGGACTAGCGGGTCCTACGAGCAGTACTTC. The chain is built from TRBV28 and TRBJ2-7; 12 nucleotides match TRBD2. V shed 6 bases and J 1 base; nucleotides not matched to a gene: 7. Germline lookup yields CDR1 MDHEN and CDR2 SYDVKM. The CDR3 sequence is 16 residues long. Variable domain in full (rest from reference TRBV28 and TRBJ2-7): DVKVTQSSRYLVKRTGEKVFLECVQDMDHENMFWYRQDPGLGLRLIYFSYDVKMKEKGDIPEGYSVSREKKERFSLILESASTNQTSMYLCASSSIGTSGSYEQYFGPGTRLTVT.

This clonotype showed up just a few times. The V and J genes are TRBV27 and TRBJ1-6; D call uncertain. This CDR3 is built from 15 residues. V lost 1 base to trimming and J lost 8 bases, with 12 bases between them. Germline lookup yields CDR1 MNHEY and CDR2 SMNVEV (reference sequence). CDR3 in DNA: TGTGCCAGCAGTTTATACGAGTCAGATCATTCACCCCTCCACTTT. Translated, it gives CASSLYESDHSPLHF.

The V call is TRBV7-9, the J call TRBJ2-1; 10 nucleotides line up with TRBD1. CDR3 length: 16 amino acids. V was pared by 6 bases and J by 7 bases, with 12 bases of the junction left unmatched. Germline V gene data show CDR1 as SEHNR and CDR2 as FQNEAQ (reference sequence). The chain's CDR3 is CASSPPPGQGLNEQFF. The CDR3 region has the DNA TGTGCCAGCAGTCCACCTCCGGGACAGGGGTTAAATGAGCAGTTCTTC.

Ten or more counts support this clonotype. V usage is TRBV7-6 and J usage is TRBJ2-2; 7 bases fit TRBD1. Germline loops: CDR1 SGHVS, CDR2 FNYEAQ. V shed 3 bases and J 6 bases; nucleotides not matched to a gene: 7. The CDR3 length is 15 residues. This CDR3 reads CASSLRQGRAGELFF. The CDR3 DNA sequence: TGTGCCAGCAGCTTGAGACAGGGACGGGCCGGGGAGCTGTTTTTT.

This clonotype was recorded at least ten times. The chain combines TRBV13 with TRBJ1-6; D is undetermined. Trimming shortened V by 0 bases and J by 5 bases, and 14 bases separated the two germline ends. Germline V gene data show CDR1 as PRHDT and CDR2 as FYEKMQ (reference sequence). CDR3 length equals 17 residues. In nucleotides, the CDR3 is TGTGCCAGCAGCTTAGGGCCTTCCGGGCTGAATAATTCACCCCTCCACTTT. Protein sequence: CASSLGPSGLNNSPLHF.

In this sample, this clonotype turned up a few times. The J gene is TRBJ1-1, the V gene TRBV19; tentative D call: TRBD1 (6 bases). Per germline, CDR1 LNHDA and CDR2 SQIVND (reference sequence). This CDR3 contains 16 residues. V lost 8 bases and J lost 1, with 20 bases in between. CDR3 sequence reads: CASGSAGVRRNTEAFF. The CDR3, as DNA: TGTGCCAGTGGCTCGGCAGGGGTTAGAAGGAACACTGAAGCTTTCTTT.

This clonotype occurred many times. The rearrangement joins TRBV19 to TRBJ1-2; D call uncertain. V was pared by 2 bases and J by 2 bases, with 6 bases between. The CDR3 spans 13 residues. Germline lookup yields CDR1 LNHDA and CDR2 SQIVND (reference sequence). CDR3 in DNA: TGTGCCAGTAGTATAACTAGAAACTATGGCTACACCTTC. Encoded protein: CASSITRNYGYTF.

Ten or more counts support this clonotype. The rearrangement joins TRBV12-3 or TRBV12-4 to TRBJ2-5; D unclear. The CDR3 contains 13 residues. The V end was cut by 3 bases, the J end by 7 bases, with 12 bases between. The CDR3 reads CASSFEQVGTQYF. The CDR3 bases are TGTGCCAGCAGTTTCGAGCAGGTCGGGACCCAGTACTTC.

This chain joins TRBV28 and TRBJ1-1; no clear D gene. This CDR3 spans 14 amino acids. V gave up 5 bases and J gave up 1 base, with 11 bases separating them. CDR1 MDHEN and CDR2 SYDVKM come from the germline V gene. DNA of the CDR3: TGTGCCAGCAGTCGTCCACCAGAGAACACTGAAGCTTTCTTT. This translates into CASSRPPENTEAFF.

This clonotype has a handful of counts. The chain links TRBV19 to TRBJ2-1; D is perhaps TRBD1 or TRBD2 (5 bases each). The V end lost 10 bases, the J end lost 8 bases, and 21 bases lay between the germline ends. The CDR3 sequence is 14 residues long. The germline V gene encodes CDR1 LNHDA and CDR2 SQIVND (reference sequence). In DNA, the CDR3 is TGTGCCACCCTACCCCGGGACGGCCTCCATGAGCAGTTCTTC. Translation gives CATLPRDGLHEQFF.

The table lists this clonotype with many counts. The chain joins TRBV6-1 to TRBJ2-2, with D tentatively TRBD1 (5 bases). This CDR3 has 15 amino acids. Trimming cost V 4 bases and J 1 base, with 10 bases left between them. Germline-derived CDR1 and CDR2 are MNHNS and SASEGT. As DNA, the CDR3 is TGTGCCAGCAGTGTGGTCAGGGAGAACACCGGGGAGCTGTTTTTT. It translates to CASSVVRENTGELFF.

The genes are TRBV7-2 and TRBJ1-3, with 7 bases that match TRBD1. This CDR3 spans 16 amino acids. V was pared by 5 bases and J by 8 bases, with 15 bases of the junction left unmatched. CDR1 and CDR2 from the germline V gene are SGHTA and FQGNSA. CDR3 in DNA: TGTGCCAGCAGCCCTAGTGGGATACAGGGGACAGACACCATATATTTT. It is translated as CASSPSGIQGTDTIYF.

This clonotype was counted many times. The chain couples TRBV3-1 to TRBJ2-5, with D unresolved. CDR3 length equals 14 residues. The V gene's germline CDR1 is LGHDT and CDR2 YNNKEL (reference sequence). Trimming took 0 bases from V and 4 from J, leaving 9 bases between them. CDR3 residues: CASSQEEVLETQYF. In DNA, the CDR3 is TGTGCCAGCAGCCAAGAAGAGGTGTTAGAGACCCAGTACTTC.

In this sample, this clonotype turned up many times. The genes are TRBV7-8 and TRBJ2-7; no clear D. Per the germline V gene, CDR1 is SGHVS and CDR2 is FQNEAQ. The CDR3 is made up of 13 amino acids. V lost 8 bases to trimming and J lost 1 base, with 12 bases between them. The CDR3 nucleotides read TGTGCCAGCGCATCGATCTGGTCCTACGAGCAGTACTTC. It translates to CASASIWSYEQYF.

This clonotype came up many times. V and J are TRBV5-5 and TRBJ2-6; 8 bases fit TRBD1. CDR1 SGHKS and CDR2 YYEKEE come from the germline V gene (reference sequence). V dropped 2 bases and J dropped 4; count of bases not matched to a gene: 5. The CDR3 consists of 16 residues. The CDR3 DNA reads as TGTGCCAGCAGCTTTGGGGACAGGAAGGGGGCCAACGTCCTGACTTTC. Encoded protein: CASSFGDRKGANVLTF.

The chain is built from TRBV19 and TRBJ1-4, with 7 bases that match TRBD1. This CDR3 contains 14 residues. Unmatched junction bases numbered 5, after V lost 6 bases and J lost 4 bases. CDR1 and CDR2 from the germline V gene are LNHDA and SQIVND (reference sequence). The CDR3 sequence: CASSRGTDNEKLFF. The CDR3 DNA reads TGTGCCAGTAGCCGCGGGACAGATAATGAAAAACTGTTTTTT.